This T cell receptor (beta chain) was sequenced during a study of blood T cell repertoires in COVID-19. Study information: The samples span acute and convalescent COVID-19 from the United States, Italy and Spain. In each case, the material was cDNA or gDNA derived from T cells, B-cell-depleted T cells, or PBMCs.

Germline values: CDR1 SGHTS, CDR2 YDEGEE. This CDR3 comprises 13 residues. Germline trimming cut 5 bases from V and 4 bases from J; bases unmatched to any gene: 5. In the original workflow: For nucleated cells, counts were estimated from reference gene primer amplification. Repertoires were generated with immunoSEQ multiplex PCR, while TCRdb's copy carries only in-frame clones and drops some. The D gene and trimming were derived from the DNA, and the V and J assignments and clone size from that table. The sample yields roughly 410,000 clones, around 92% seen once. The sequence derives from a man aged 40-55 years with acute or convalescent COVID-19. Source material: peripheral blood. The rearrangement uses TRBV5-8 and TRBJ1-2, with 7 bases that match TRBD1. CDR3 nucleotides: TGTGCCAGCAGTCAGACAGGGAGCTATGGCTACACCTTC. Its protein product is CASSQTGSYGYTF.